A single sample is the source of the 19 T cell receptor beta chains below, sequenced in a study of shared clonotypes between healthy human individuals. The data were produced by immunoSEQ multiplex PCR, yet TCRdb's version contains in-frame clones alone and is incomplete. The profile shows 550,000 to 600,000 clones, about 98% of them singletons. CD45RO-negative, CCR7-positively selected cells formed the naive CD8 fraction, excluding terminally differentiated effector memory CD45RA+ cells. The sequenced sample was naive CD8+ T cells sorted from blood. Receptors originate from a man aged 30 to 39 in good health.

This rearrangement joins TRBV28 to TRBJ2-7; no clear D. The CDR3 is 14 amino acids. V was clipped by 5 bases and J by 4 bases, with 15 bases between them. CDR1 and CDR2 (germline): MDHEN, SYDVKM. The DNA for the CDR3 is TGTGCCAGCAGTCCGGACCAACCAATTTACGAGCAGTACTTC. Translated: CASSPDQPIYEQYF.

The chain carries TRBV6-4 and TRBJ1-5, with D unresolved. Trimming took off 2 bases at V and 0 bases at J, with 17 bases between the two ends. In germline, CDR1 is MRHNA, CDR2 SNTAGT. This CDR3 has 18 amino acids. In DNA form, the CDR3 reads TGTGCCAGCAGTGACGCAAACACGGAGAGATATAGCAATCAGCCCCAGCATTTT. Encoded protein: CASSDANTERYSNQPQHF.

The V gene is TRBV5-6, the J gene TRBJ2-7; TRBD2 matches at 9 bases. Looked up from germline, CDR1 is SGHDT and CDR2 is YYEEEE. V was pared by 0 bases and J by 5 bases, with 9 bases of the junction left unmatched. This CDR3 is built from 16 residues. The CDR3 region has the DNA TGTGCCAGCAGCTTGGGTGGCGGGAGGGCAGGAAACGAGCAGTACTTC. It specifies CASSLGGGRAGNEQYF. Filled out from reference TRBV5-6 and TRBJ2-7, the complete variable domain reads DAGVTQSPTHLIKTRGQQVTLRCSPKSGHDTVSWYQQALGQGPQFIFQYYEEEERQRGNFPDRFSGHQFPNYSSELNVNALLLGDSALYLCASSLGGGRAGNEQYFGPGTRLTVT.

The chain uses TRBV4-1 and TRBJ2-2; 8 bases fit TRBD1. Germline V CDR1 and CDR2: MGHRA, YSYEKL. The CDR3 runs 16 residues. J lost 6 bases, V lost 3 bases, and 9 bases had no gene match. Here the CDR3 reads CASSHFRTGTSGELFF. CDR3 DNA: TGCGCCAGCAGCCATTTCAGGACAGGGACGTCCGGGGAGCTGTTTTTT.

This CDR3 is CASSSTGSTDTQYF. In DNA form, the CDR3 reads TGTGCCAGCAGTTCTACCGGGAGCACAGATACGCAGTATTTT. The chain has TRBV11-2 and TRBJ2-3; no firm D call. Deletions cut 6 bases from V and 0 bases from J, with 10 bases between. The germline V gene encodes CDR1 SGHAT and CDR2 FQNNGV. This CDR3 is 14 amino acids long.

The CDR3 loop reads CSVEGRVGGTGETYEQYF. The CDR3 DNA reads TGCAGCGTTGAAGGTCGAGTAGGAGGGACAGGGGAGACCTACGAGCAGTACTTC. This chain uses TRBV29-1 with TRBJ2-7, with 10 positions matching TRBD1. The CDR3 runs to 18 residues. The V gene's germline CDR1 is SQVTM and CDR2 ANQGSEA. Losses at the gene ends were 1 base for V and 2 bases for J; bases not matched to a gene: 14.

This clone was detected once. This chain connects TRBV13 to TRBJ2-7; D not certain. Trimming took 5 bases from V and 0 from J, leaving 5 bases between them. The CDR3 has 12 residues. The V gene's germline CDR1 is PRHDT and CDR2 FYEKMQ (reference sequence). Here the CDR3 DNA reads TGTGCCAGCAGCACGAGCTCCTACGAGCAGTACTTC. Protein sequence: CASSTSSYEQYF.

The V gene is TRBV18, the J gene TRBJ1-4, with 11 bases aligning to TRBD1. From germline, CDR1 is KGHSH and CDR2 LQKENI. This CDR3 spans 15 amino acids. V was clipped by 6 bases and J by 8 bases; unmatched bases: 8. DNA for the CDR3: TGTGCCAGCTCCACGTCGGACAGGGGGCGCGAAAAACTGTTTTTT. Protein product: CASSTSDRGREKLFF.

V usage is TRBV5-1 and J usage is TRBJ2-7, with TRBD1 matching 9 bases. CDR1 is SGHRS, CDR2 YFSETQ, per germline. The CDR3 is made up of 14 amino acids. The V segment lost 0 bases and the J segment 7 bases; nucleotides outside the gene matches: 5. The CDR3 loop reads CASSLEGQGREQYF. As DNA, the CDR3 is TGCGCCAGCAGCTTGGAGGGACAGGGTCGGGAGCAGTACTTC. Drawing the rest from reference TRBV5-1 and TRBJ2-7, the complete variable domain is KAGVTQTPRYLIKTRGQQVTLSCSPISGHRSVSWYQQTPGQGLQFLFEYFSETQRNKGNFPGRFSGRQFSNSRSEMNVSTLELGDSALYLCASSLEGQGREQYFGPGTRLTVT.

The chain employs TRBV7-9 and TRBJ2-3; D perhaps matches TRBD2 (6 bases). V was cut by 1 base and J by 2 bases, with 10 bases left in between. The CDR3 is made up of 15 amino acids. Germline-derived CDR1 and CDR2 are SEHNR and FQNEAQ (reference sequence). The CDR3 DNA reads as TGTGCCAGCAGCTTAGAGCGGGCTTCCACAGATACGCAGTATTTT. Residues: CASSLERASTDTQYF.

CDR3 protein: CASSLIAGAGYNEQFF. The CDR3 nucleotides read TGTGCCAGCAGCCTCATAGCGGGAGCGGGTTACAATGAGCAGTTCTTC. The chain has TRBV14 and TRBJ2-1; 9 bases are a match to TRBD2. CDR3 length: 16 amino acids. With 4 bases clipped from V and 4 bases from J, the junction kept 8 bases outside the gene matches. Germline-derived CDR1 and CDR2 are SGHDN and FVKESK.

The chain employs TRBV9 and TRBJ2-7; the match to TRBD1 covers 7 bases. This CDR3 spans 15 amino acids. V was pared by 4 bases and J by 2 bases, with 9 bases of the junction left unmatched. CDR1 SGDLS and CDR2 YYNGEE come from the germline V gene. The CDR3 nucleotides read TGTGCCAGCAGCCCCCGGACAGGTCCTGCCTACGAGCAGTACTTC. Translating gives CASSPRTGPAYEQYF.

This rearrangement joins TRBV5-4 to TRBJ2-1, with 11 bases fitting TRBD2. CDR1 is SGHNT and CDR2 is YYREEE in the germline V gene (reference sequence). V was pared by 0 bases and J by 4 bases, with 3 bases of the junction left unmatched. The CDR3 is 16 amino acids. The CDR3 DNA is TGTGCCAGCAGCTTGGGACTAGCGGGAACGTACAATGAGCAGTTCTTC. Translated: CASSLGLAGTYNEQFF. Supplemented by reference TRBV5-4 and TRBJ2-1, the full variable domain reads ETGVTQSPTHLIKTRGQQVTLRCSSQSGHNTVSWYQQALGQGPQFIFQYYREEENGRGNFPPRFSGLQFPNYSSELNVNALELDDSALYLCASSLGLAGTYNEQFFGPGTRLTVL.

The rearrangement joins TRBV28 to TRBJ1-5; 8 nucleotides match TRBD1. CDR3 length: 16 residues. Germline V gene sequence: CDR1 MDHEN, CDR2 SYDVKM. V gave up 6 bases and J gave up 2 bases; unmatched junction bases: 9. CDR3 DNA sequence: TGTGCCAGCAGCCCCTCAGGGGGCGATGGCAATCAGCCCCAGCATTTT. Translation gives CASSPSGGDGNQPQHF.

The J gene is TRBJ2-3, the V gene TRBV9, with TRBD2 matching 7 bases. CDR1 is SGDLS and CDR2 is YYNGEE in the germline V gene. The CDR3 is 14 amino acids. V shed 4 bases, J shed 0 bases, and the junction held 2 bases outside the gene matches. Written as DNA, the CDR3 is TGTGCCAGCAGCATTAGCGGGAGCACAGATACGCAGTATTTT. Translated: CASSISGSTDTQYF.

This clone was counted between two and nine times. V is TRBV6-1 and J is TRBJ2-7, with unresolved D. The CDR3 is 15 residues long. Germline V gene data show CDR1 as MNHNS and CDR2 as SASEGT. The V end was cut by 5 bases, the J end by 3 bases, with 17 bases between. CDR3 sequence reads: CASSPSVSAYYEQYF. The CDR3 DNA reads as TGTGCCAGCAGTCCCTCGGTTTCAGCCTACTACGAGCAGTACTTC.

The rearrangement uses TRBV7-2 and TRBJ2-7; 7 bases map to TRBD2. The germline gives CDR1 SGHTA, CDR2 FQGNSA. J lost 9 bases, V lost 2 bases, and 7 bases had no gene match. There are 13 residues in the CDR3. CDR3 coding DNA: TGTGCCAGCAGCTTATGGGCGGGAGTAGTGCAGTACTTC. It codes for CASSLWAGVVQYF.

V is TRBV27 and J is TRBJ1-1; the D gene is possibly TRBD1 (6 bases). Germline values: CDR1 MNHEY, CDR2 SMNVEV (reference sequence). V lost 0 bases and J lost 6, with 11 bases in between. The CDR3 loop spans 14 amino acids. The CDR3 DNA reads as TGTGCCAGCAGTTTATCCACAGGGTGGGCTGAAGCTTTCTTT. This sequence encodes CASSLSTGWAEAFF.

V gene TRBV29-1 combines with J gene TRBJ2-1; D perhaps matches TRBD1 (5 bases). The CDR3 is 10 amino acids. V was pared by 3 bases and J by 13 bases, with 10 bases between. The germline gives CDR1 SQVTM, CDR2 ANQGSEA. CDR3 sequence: CSVEAGPQFF. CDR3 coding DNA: TGCAGCGTTGAGGCAGGGCCCCAGTTCTTC.